Below are 30 T cell receptor beta chains sequenced from a single sample in a study of neoadjuvant anti-PD-1 for oral cavity cancer. Repertoires were generated with immunoSEQ multiplex PCR, while TCRdb's copy carries only in-frame clones and drops some. The repertoire consists of approximately 83,000 clones, with approximately 84% occurring once and the leading ten covering about 3.4%. Source: PBMCs, taken before nivolumab (anti-PD-1) treatment. These receptor sequences come from a person aged 40 to 85 with oral cavity squamous cell carcinoma.

With regard to this clone: At one of its ends the junction is not consistent with the germline gene, which may arise from a read error. V usage is TRBV7-7 and J usage is TRBJ2-1; 13 bases fit TRBD2. CDR3 length equals 17 residues. Germline assignment: CDR1 SSHAT and CDR2 FNYEAQ (reference sequence). The CDR3 DNA is TGTGCTAGCAGCTTAAGCCCCACTAGCGGGAGGGAAGATGAGCAGTTCTTC. The encoded protein is CASSLSPTSGREDEQFF.

The J gene is TRBJ1-1, the V gene TRBV27; no reliable D call. Germline V CDR1 and CDR2: MNHEY, SMNVEV (reference sequence). V dropped 6 bases and J dropped 3 bases, with 11 bases sitting between them. The CDR3 has 13 residues. The CDR3 nucleotides read TGTGCCAGCAGACCGGACGTATACACTGAAGCTTTCTTT. Residues: CASRPDVYTEAFF.

The chain employs TRBV7-3 and TRBJ1-5; the D is unclear. The germline V gene has CDR1 SGHTA and CDR2 FQGTGA. The CDR3 consists of 13 residues. V shed 0 bases and J shed 5 bases, with 5 bases lying between them. The CDR3 protein is CASSLTRDQPQHF. The CDR3 DNA sequence: TGTGCCAGCAGCTTAACCAGAGATCAGCCCCAGCATTTT.

The V and J genes are TRBV6-5 and TRBJ1-6; 7 nucleotides align to TRBD1. The CDR3 consists of 14 residues. The junction had 9 bases not matched to a gene; V was cut back by 6 bases and J by 10 bases. Germline assignment: CDR1 MNHEY and CDR2 SVGAGI. In DNA form, the CDR3 reads TGTGCCAGCAGCCCAGACAGGGCCAGATCACCCCTCCACTTT. Its protein is CASSPDRARSPLHF.

This clone was recorded once. The CDR3 here is CASSLSRPWVDTQYF. The CDR3 DNA reads TGCGCCAGCAGCTTAAGCCGCCCCTGGGTAGATACGCAGTATTTT. The chain couples TRBV5-1 to TRBJ2-3; D is undetermined. The CDR3 consists of 15 residues. The V end was cut by 2 bases, the J end by 5 bases, with 15 bases between. The germline CDR1 and CDR2 sequences are SGHRS and YFSETQ.

The rearrangement joins TRBV29-1 to TRBJ1-1; D not resolved. V was shortened by 4 bases and J by 0 bases, with 6 bases between the two germline ends. Germline V gives CDR1 SQVTM, CDR2 ANQGSEA. The length of the CDR3 is 12 residues. This CDR3 is CSVVDMNTEAFF. The CDR3 region has the DNA TGCAGCGTTGTCGACATGAACACTGAAGCTTTCTTT.

This chain joins TRBV7-8 and TRBJ2-4; D is possibly TRBD2 (6 bases). In germline, CDR1 is SGHVS, CDR2 FQNEAQ. This CDR3 spans 13 amino acids. With 3 bases removed from V and 8 bases from J, the gap between germline ends came to 11 bases. CDR3 DNA: TGTGCCAGCAGCTTGGGGGGTATGGACATTCAGTACTTC. The encoded protein is CASSLGGMDIQYF. Looking up the rest from reference TRBV7-8 and TRBJ2-4 gives the full variable domain: GAGVSQSPRYKVAKRGQDVALRCDPISGHVSLFWYQQALGQGPEFLTYFQNEAQLDKSGLPSDRFFAERPEGSVSTLKIQRTQQEDSAVYLCASSLGGMDIQYFGAGTRLSVL.

This clone was seen just once. The chain has TRBV18 and TRBJ1-1; D gene ambiguous. Between the trimmed V and J ends, which lost 3 bases and 3 bases, there was a span of 8 bases. CDR1 is KGHSH and CDR2 is LQKENI in the germline V gene. The CDR3 runs 13 residues. The CDR3: CASSPSVDTEAFF. In DNA, the CDR3 is TGTGCCAGCTCACCTTCCGTAGACACTGAAGCTTTCTTT.

The chain links TRBV11-2 to TRBJ2-2, with 9 bases identical to TRBD1. This CDR3 region has 16 residues. Trimming cost V 3 bases and J 7 bases; bases outside gene matches: 9. The germline CDR1 and CDR2 sequences are SGHAT and FQNNGV. CDR3 amino acids: CASSFGGTGSHGELFF. CDR3 in DNA: TGTGCCAGCAGCTTCGGTGGGACAGGGAGTCACGGGGAGCTGTTTTTT.

This chain links TRBV5-6 with TRBJ2-4; D remains ambiguous. Trimming pared 2 bases from V and 2 bases from J, leaving 5 bases between. The length of the CDR3 is 13 residues. Germline-derived CDR1 and CDR2 are SGHDT and YYEEEE. DNA for the CDR3: TGTGCCAGCAGCTTCGGTTCCAAAAACATTCAGTACTTC. Its protein is CASSFGSKNIQYF.

V is TRBV29-1 and J is TRBJ2-7; the D gene is possibly TRBD2 (7 bases). Trimming removed 4 bases at V and 6 bases at J, with 28 bases between. CDR1 is SQVTM, CDR2 ANQGSEA, per germline. CDR3 length: 17 amino acids. The CDR3 nucleotides are TGCAGCGTTGTCGTCGGCCGAGGGAGGGGGTACGATATCGAGCAGTACTTC. It translates to CSVVVGRGRGYDIEQYF.

V and J are TRBV7-2 and TRBJ1-5; the D gene is possibly TRBD1 (5 bases). Germline assignment: CDR1 SGHTA and CDR2 FQGNSA. The germline V and J ends were trimmed by 5 bases and 0 bases, with 11 bases remaining between them. This CDR3 region has 15 residues. CDR3 sequence reads: CASSRTINSNQPQHF. CDR3 in DNA: TGTGCCAGCAGCCGGACAATTAATAGCAATCAGCCCCAGCATTTT.

This clone was seen only once. This chain uses TRBV6-5 with TRBJ2-5, with 10 nucleotides matching TRBD2. The CDR3 extends over 15 amino acids. Per germline, CDR1 MNHEY and CDR2 SVGAGI. With V trimmed by 2 bases and J by 0 bases, 0 bases remained unmatched. The CDR3 is CASSYGTSDQETQYF. CDR3 coding DNA: TGTGCCAGCAGTTACGGGACTAGCGACCAAGAGACCCAGTACTTC.

The chain recombines TRBV19 with TRBJ2-7; D is unresolved. Germline V lookup: CDR1 LNHDA, CDR2 SQIVND (reference sequence). V was shortened by 4 bases and J by 2 bases, with 3 bases between the two germline ends. This CDR3 is built from 11 residues. The CDR3 DNA reads TGTGCCAGTAGTAACACCTACGAGCAGTACTTC. It yields the protein CASSNTYEQYF. The entire variable domain, with the rest obtained from reference TRBV19 and TRBJ2-7, is as follows: DGGITQSPKYLFRKEGQNVTLSCEQNLNHDAMYWYRQDPGQGLRLIYYSQIVNDFQKGDIAEGYSVSREKKESFPLTVTSAQKNPTAFYLCASSNTYEQYFGPGTRLTVT.

The V gene is TRBV30, the J gene TRBJ2-5; 8 bases match TRBD2. This CDR3 has 14 amino acids. The trim removed 0 bases at V and 7 bases at J, leaving 7 bases unmatched. Germline V gene sequence: CDR1 GTSNPN, CDR2 SVGIG (reference sequence). CDR3 residues: CAWSVDRSGRTQYF. For the CDR3, the DNA is TGTGCCTGGAGTGTAGACAGGAGCGGGAGGACCCAGTACTTC.

This clone was found many times. The chain links TRBV27 to TRBJ1-1; D is undetermined. The germline gives CDR1 MNHEY, CDR2 SMNVEV (reference sequence). Between the trimmed V and J ends, which lost 8 bases and 4 bases, there was a span of 14 bases. CDR3 length: 13 amino acids. CDR3: CASVSAAGTEAFF. CDR3 nucleotides: TGTGCCAGCGTATCGGCCGCCGGCACTGAAGCTTTCTTT.

CDR3 bases: TGTGCCAGCAGCCGGAGACGCACCGGGGAGCTGTTTTTT. It is translated as CASSRRRTGELFF. V gene TRBV6-5 combines with J gene TRBJ2-2, with D unclear. The CDR3 contains 13 residues. V lost 6 bases and J lost 4, with 9 bases in between. Germline loops: CDR1 MNHEY, CDR2 SVGAGI.

This clone was counted only a few times. The chain links TRBV27 to TRBJ1-1; the match to TRBD1 covers 7 bases. This CDR3 is built from 14 residues. Trimming removed 6 bases from V and 6 bases from J; junction bases left unmatched: 10. Germline V gene lookup returns CDR1 MNHEY and CDR2 SMNVEV (reference sequence). The CDR3 spells CASRRQGGIAEAFF. CDR3 bases: TGTGCCAGCAGACGACAGGGCGGAATTGCTGAAGCTTTCTTT.

This chain joins TRBV30 and TRBJ2-2; TRBD1 or TRBD2 may be the D gene (5 bases each). The CDR3 is made up of 12 amino acids. In germline, CDR1 is GTSNPN, CDR2 SVGIG (reference sequence). The V and J ends lost 4 bases and 7 bases respectively, with 10 bases between them. CDR3 sequence reads: CAWTRDGGELFF. For the CDR3, the DNA is TGTGCCTGGACTCGGGACGGCGGGGAGCTGTTTTTT. The whole variable domain, remainder taken from reference TRBV30 and TRBJ2-2, is SQTIHQWPATLVQPVGSPLSLECTVEGTSNPNLYWYRQAAGRGLQLLFYSVGIGQISSEVPQNLSASRPQDRQFILSSKKLLLSDSGFYLCAWTRDGGELFFGEGSRLTVL.

This sequence joins TRBV6-1 and TRBJ1-5; 7 bases are shared with TRBD1. The trim removed 0 bases at V and 1 base at J, leaving 6 bases unmatched. The germline V gene has CDR1 MNHNS and CDR2 SASEGT. This CDR3 is 17 amino acids long. The CDR3 protein is CASSEAKYRGSNQPQHF. The CDR3 coding sequence is TGTGCCAGCAGTGAAGCGAAATACAGGGGAAGCAATCAGCCCCAGCATTTT.

This clone is a singleton in its sample. This CDR3 is CASSEIWTSNQPQHF. The CDR3 region has the DNA TGTGCCAGCAGTGAAATCTGGACTAGCAATCAGCCCCAGCATTTT. This chain joins TRBV6-1 and TRBJ1-5; D uncertain. Germline V gene lookup returns CDR1 MNHNS and CDR2 SASEGT. The CDR3 totals 15 residues. Trimming removed 2 bases from V and 0 bases from J, with 8 bases in between.

This clone was picked up one time. The V call is TRBV19, the J call TRBJ2-7; 13 bases are shared with TRBD2. CDR1 LNHDA and CDR2 SQIVND come from the germline V gene (reference sequence). CDR3 size: 15 residues. The trim removed 8 bases at V and 1 base at J, leaving 5 bases unmatched. CDR3 in DNA: TGTGCCAGTGGACTAGCGGGAGAAGGGTCCTACGAGCAGTACTTC. The encoded protein is CASGLAGEGSYEQYF. Full variable domain (outside the CDR3, taken from reference TRBV19 and TRBJ2-7): DGGITQSPKYLFRKEGQNVTLSCEQNLNHDAMYWYRQDPGQGLRLIYYSQIVNDFQKGDIAEGYSVSREKKESFPLTVTSAQKNPTAFYLCASGLAGEGSYEQYFGPGTRLTVT.

The rearrangement joins TRBV6-4 to TRBJ2-7, with D maybe TRBD1 (6 bases). V was clipped by 7 bases and J by 6 bases, with 13 bases between them. The CDR3 is 12 residues long. Germline CDR1 is MRHNA and CDR2 is SNTAGT. CDR3 sequence (DNA): TGTGCCAGCATTCCAACAGGGCGCGAGCAGTACTTC. It encodes CASIPTGREQYF.

This chain connects TRBV5-6 to TRBJ2-3; D is undetermined. Trimming removed 4 bases at V and 3 bases at J, with 21 bases between. This CDR3 has 17 residues. Germline V lookup: CDR1 SGHDT, CDR2 YYEEEE. This CDR3 is CASSPLGNRVATDTQYF. CDR3 DNA: TGTGCCAGCAGCCCGCTGGGAAACAGAGTGGCGACAGATACGCAGTATTTT.

This clone showed up just once. V usage is TRBV15 and J usage is TRBJ2-7, with 7 positions matching TRBD1. CDR1 is LNHNV, CDR2 YYDKDF, per germline (reference sequence). The trim removed 8 bases at V and 0 bases at J, leaving 4 bases unmatched. This CDR3 has 13 amino acids. Written as DNA, the CDR3 is TGTGCCACCCGGCACAGGGGCTCCTACGAGCAGTACTTC. Protein product: CATRHRGSYEQYF. Complete variable domain (other parts from reference TRBV15 and TRBJ2-7): DAMVIQNPRYQVTQFGKPVTLSCSQTLNHNVMYWYQQKSSQAPKLLFHYYDKDFNNEADTPDNFQSRRPNTSFCFLDIRSPGLGDTAMYLCATRHRGSYEQYFGPGTRLTVT.

The chain uses TRBV7-3 and TRBJ1-3, with 10 bases fitting TRBD1. The trim removed 6 bases at V and 8 bases at J, leaving 4 bases unmatched. The CDR3 sequence is 13 residues long. CDR1 is SGHTA and CDR2 is FQGTGA in the germline V gene. The CDR3 here is CASSRGQGDTIYF. The DNA of the CDR3 is TGTGCCAGCAGTCGAGGACAGGGGGACACCATATATTTT. Drawing the rest from reference TRBV7-3 and TRBJ1-3, the complete variable domain is GAGVSQTPSNKVTEKGKYVELRCDPISGHTALYWYRQSLGQGPEFLIYFQGTGAADDSGLPNDRFFAVRPEGSVSTLKIQRTERGDSAVYLCASSRGQGDTIYFGEGSWLTVV.

The chain employs TRBV9 and TRBJ2-2; 8 nucleotides match TRBD1. CDR1 is SGDLS, CDR2 YYNGEE, per germline. The CDR3 spans 15 residues. Trimming took 0 bases from V and 6 from J; bases not matched to a gene: 4. CDR3 amino acids: CASSVVQQGAGELFF. The DNA for the CDR3 is TGTGCCAGCAGCGTAGTCCAACAGGGGGCCGGGGAGCTGTTTTTT.

J is TRBJ1-3 and V is TRBV2; D uncertain. Germline CDR1 is SNHLY and CDR2 is FYNNEI. The CDR3 consists of 13 residues. The V end was cut by 7 bases, the J end by 3 bases, with 10 bases between. The CDR3 here is CASKKEIGNTIYF. The CDR3 DNA sequence: TGTGCCAGCAAAAAGGAAATTGGAAACACCATATATTTT.

This chain uses TRBV5-1 with TRBJ2-7; 7 positions match TRBD1. Germline values: CDR1 SGHRS, CDR2 YFSETQ. Unmatched junction bases numbered 8, after V lost 4 bases and J lost 4 bases. The CDR3 extends over 14 amino acids. CDR3 nucleotide sequence: TGCGCCAGCAGCCCGCCGCGACAGGGTTACGAGCAGTACTTC. This gives the protein CASSPPRQGYEQYF. Filled out from reference TRBV5-1 and TRBJ2-7, the complete variable domain reads KAGVTQTPRYLIKTRGQQVTLSCSPISGHRSVSWYQQTPGQGLQFLFEYFSETQRNKGNFPGRFSGRQFSNSRSEMNVSTLELGDSALYLCASSPPRQGYEQYFGPGTRLTVT.

The chain is built from TRBV15 and TRBJ1-2; 10 bases match TRBD1. CDR1 is LNHNV and CDR2 is YYDKDF in the germline V gene (reference sequence). The CDR3 consists of 13 residues. Losses at the gene ends were 3 bases for V and 8 bases for J; bases not matched to a gene: 3. The CDR3 protein is CATSRGTGDGYTF. In DNA, the CDR3 is TGTGCCACCAGCAGGGGGACAGGGGACGGCTACACCTTC.